The 6 T cell receptor beta chains reported below all come from one sample, sequenced in a study of regulatory T cells in long-lasting Graves disease. Arm-PCR of CDR3 regions and iRepertoire HTBI primers were used to build TCR beta libraries. Using its own MiXCR run on the multiplex PCR reads, TCRdb lists one record per CDR3 protein. The data show around 500,000 distinct CDR3 sequences, 13% seen once. Time point specified: newly diagnosed GD, antithyroid drugs for less than 3 months. Scientists built the TCR library using RNA that was extracted from PBMCs. The sample was also reused in another study, on T cells in Graves' hyperthyroidism and ophthalmopathy.

This material consisted of peripheral blood mononuclear cells (PBMCs), taken at new diagnosis, from a patient treated with antithyroid drugs. These receptors were collected from a man aged 25-45 years with Graves disease.

This clonotype has at least ten counts. V usage is TRBV12-3 or TRBV12-4 and J usage is TRBJ2-6; no clear D. This CDR3 region has 14 residues. V lost 7 bases and J 2 bases, leaving 9 bases between the germline ends. In DNA form, the CDR3 reads TGTGCCAGCACCCAGCGAGCTGGGGCCAACGTCCTGACTTTC. This sequence encodes CASTQRAGANVLTF.

The rearrangement uses TRBV20-1 and TRBJ2-2, with a possible D match to TRBD2 (5 bases). The CDR3 loop spans 17 amino acids. Germline lookup yields CDR1 DFQATT and CDR2 SNEGSKA (reference sequence). The V and J ends lost 3 bases and 3 bases respectively, with 20 bases between them. The CDR3 DNA sequence: TGCAGTGCTAGCGCCACCTTAAAGCGGCGGGACACCGGGGAGCTGTTTTTT. It is translated as CSASATLKRRDTGELFF.

The table lists this clonotype with many counts. The chain employs TRBV28 and TRBJ2-1; D gene uncertain. Between the trimmed V and J ends, which lost 7 bases and 4 bases, there was a span of 14 bases. The germline V gene has CDR1 MDHEN and CDR2 SYDVKM. This CDR3 region has 14 residues. CDR3 sequence reads: CASMVTATYNEQFF. CDR3 sequence (DNA): TGTGCCAGCATGGTAACGGCGACTTACAATGAGCAGTTCTTC.

This rearrangement joins TRBV7-2 to TRBJ2-7; D is uncertain. From germline, CDR1 is SGHTA and CDR2 FQGNSA. This CDR3 comprises 15 residues. V shed 8 bases and J shed 0 bases, with 17 bases lying between them. The CDR3 bases are TGTGCCAGCCGTGTTTCTGCTGCGGTCTCCTACGAGCAGTACTTC. It translates to CASRVSAAVSYEQYF.

This clonotype was observed at least ten times. The J gene is TRBJ2-7, the V gene TRBV27; no firm D call. Germline values: CDR1 MNHEY, CDR2 SMNVEV (reference sequence). This CDR3 has 15 residues. Trimming took off 2 bases at V and 2 bases at J, with 13 bases between the two ends. Here the CDR3 DNA reads TGTGCCAGCAGTTTAGAGGCGGCTGGAACCTACGAGCAGTACTTC. Amino acids: CASSLEAAGTYEQYF.

This clonotype was seen once. This sequence joins TRBV3-1 and TRBJ1-3, with 10 bases that match TRBD1. This CDR3 region has 16 residues. With V trimmed by 3 bases and J by 9 bases, 11 bases remained unmatched. Germline CDR1 and CDR2: LGHDT and YNNKEL (reference sequence). The CDR3 coding sequence is TGTGCCAGCAGCCAGCGCGGACAGGGGGTGCGCGTCACCATATATTTT. It yields the protein CASSQRGQGVRVTIYF.